This entry is about one T cell receptor beta chain. The data originate from a study of blood T cell repertoires in COVID-19. Study as a whole: Samples came from the United States, Italy and Spain, spanning acute and convalescent COVID-19.

Clinical history as reported by participants underpinned cohort assignment. The V segment lost 6 bases and the J segment 3 bases; nucleotides outside the gene matches: 4. CDR3 length equals 14 residues. The germline V gene has CDR1 MGHDK and CDR2 SYGVNS. TCRdb keeps only in-frame clones here, not all; method: immunoSEQ multiplex PCR. The table shows roughly 260,000 clones, with about 80% occurring only once. The TCR sequence derives from a woman in her thirties or forties who had been exposed to COVID-19. The sequenced sample was PBMCs or T cells enriched from blood (not recorded which). The chain carries TRBV25-1 and TRBJ1-5; 8 bases are a match to TRBD1. CDR3 coding DNA: TGTGCCAGCAGCCAGGGGGCCCCCAATCAGCCCCAGCATTTT. Protein: CASSQGAPNQPQHF. Complete variable domain (other parts from reference TRBV25-1 and TRBJ1-5): EADIYQTPRYLVIGTGKKITLECSQTMGHDKMYWYQQDPGMELHLIHYSYGVNSTEKGDLSSESTVSRIRTEHFPLTLESARPSHTSQYLCASSQGAPNQPQHFGDGTRLSIL.